The source of this T cell receptor (beta chain) is a study of T cell responses to AZD1222 COVID-19 vaccine. CDR1 and CDR2 (germline): LNHDA, SQIVND (reference sequence). Trimming stripped 4 bases from V and 4 bases from J, with 22 bases between. CDR3 length equals 17 residues. TCRdb's table, derived via immunoSEQ multiplex PCR, lists solely in-frame clones and lacks some. The sample gives about 140,000 clones, around nine tenths of which show up once; 3% to 4% is in the top ten. Analysis merged second doses at about 4 or about 12 weeks. This receptor was obtained from an adult who received the AZD1222 COVID-19 vaccine. This specimen was peripheral blood, taken 28 days after the second AZD1222 dose. V and J are TRBV19 and TRBJ1-1; D gene ambiguous. DNA of the CDR3: TGTGCCAGTAGTAGCTTTATAGGGATAGGGTCGTTCACTGAAGCTTTCTTT. Translated: CASSSFIGIGSFTEAFF.